Below, 22 T cell receptor beta chains from the same sample are listed, as sequenced in a study of cytotoxic CD8 clonotypes in ibrutinib-treated CLL. Data came from immunoSEQ multiplex PCR; TCRdb stores just in-frame clones and leaves some out. The sample lists some 170,000 clones; 70% to 90% were seen once. Sequenced here: PBMCs, sampled at disease progression, from a patient treated with ibrutinib. The receptors come from a human donor with chronic lymphocytic leukemia.

The J gene is TRBJ2-7, the V gene TRBV5-6; D remains unclear. Between the trimmed V and J ends, which lost 2 bases and 5 bases, there was a span of 8 bases. This CDR3 is 12 amino acids long. CDR1 SGHDT and CDR2 YYEEEE come from the germline V gene. CDR3 sequence: CASSFSRNEQYF. The CDR3 DNA reads as TGTGCCAGCAGCTTTTCGAGGAACGAGCAGTACTTC.

CDR3 protein: CASRRADYGYTF. CDR3 bases: TGTGCCAGCCGCCGAGCGGACTATGGCTACACCTTC. J is TRBJ1-2 and V is TRBV6-5; D remains unclear. In germline, CDR1 is MNHEY, CDR2 SVGAGI. The V and J ends lost 8 bases and 3 bases respectively, with 10 bases between them. The CDR3 is 12 residues long.

The chain carries TRBV5-1 and TRBJ1-1; 9 bases are shared with TRBD1. The CDR3 runs 13 residues. The V gene end was trimmed by 5 bases and the J gene end by 6 bases; junction bases not matched to a gene: 5. The V gene's germline CDR1 is SGHRS and CDR2 YFSETQ. DNA of the CDR3: TGCGCCAGCAGAGACAGGGGGATGGCTGAAGCTTTCTTT. It codes for CASRDRGMAEAFF. The variable domain in full, completed from reference TRBV5-1 and TRBJ1-1, reads KAGVTQTPRYLIKTRGQQVTLSCSPISGHRSVSWYQQTPGQGLQFLFEYFSETQRNKGNFPGRFSGRQFSNSRSEMNVSTLELGDSALYLCASRDRGMAEAFFGQGTRLTVV.

V and J are TRBV6-1 and TRBJ2-2; D is unclear. The CDR3 totals 13 residues. Germline CDR1 reads MNHNS; CDR2 reads SASEGT. Trimming removed 4 bases at V and 1 base at J, with 4 bases between. The CDR3 loop is CASSVGNTGELFF. CDR3 in DNA: TGTGCCAGCAGTGTGGGGAACACCGGGGAGCTGTTTTTT.

The chain couples TRBV5-1 to TRBJ2-1; D gene uncertain. From germline, CDR1 is SGHRS and CDR2 YFSETQ. Trimming cost V 4 bases and J 4 bases, with 12 bases left between them. The CDR3 spans 14 residues. The CDR3 bases are TGCGCCAGCAGCAACGACGGGTGGTACAATGAGCAGTTCTTC. Amino acid sequence: CASSNDGWYNEQFF.

This clone was observed a single time. V is TRBV19 and J is TRBJ1-5; TRBD1 is a possible D gene (6 bases). V was pared by 3 bases and J by 1 base, with 10 bases between. The CDR3 covers 15 residues. Germline CDR1 and CDR2: LNHDA and SQIVND (reference sequence). The CDR3 sequence: CASSMGHWSNQPQHF. CDR3 DNA sequence: TGTGCCAGTAGTATGGGACACTGGAGCAATCAGCCCCAGCATTTT.

The V call is TRBV4-2, the J call TRBJ1-4, with TRBD1 matching 11 bases. V lost 0 bases to trimming and J lost 10 bases; unmatched junction nucleotides: 10. The CDR3 loop spans 17 amino acids. Germline assignment: CDR1 LGHNA and CDR2 YNFKEQ. The CDR3 loop reads CASSQDGGQGAGGKLFF. Written as DNA, the CDR3 is TGTGCCAGCAGCCAAGATGGCGGACAGGGGGCCGGGGGAAAACTGTTTTTT.

The chain uses TRBV25-1 and TRBJ2-7; weak D call: TRBD2 (6 bases). The germline V gene has CDR1 MGHDK and CDR2 SYGVNS. V lost 5 bases, J lost 0 bases, and 11 bases lay in between. This CDR3 has 14 residues. CDR3 nucleotides: TGTGCCAGCAGTCGCTGGGGGGACTCCTACGAGCAGTACTTC. Translated, it gives CASSRWGDSYEQYF.

The chain recombines TRBV2 with TRBJ2-3; D is tentatively TRBD1 or TRBD2 (6 bases each). This CDR3 contains 15 residues. Germline V gives CDR1 SNHLY, CDR2 FYNNEI. V lost 10 bases and J 2 bases, leaving 19 bases between the germline ends. The CDR3 spells CATRWAGQPTDTQYF. The DNA of the CDR3 is TGTGCCACCAGATGGGCGGGACAACCCACAGATACGCAGTATTTT.

The chain couples TRBV5-1 to TRBJ1-5; D is uncertain. The V end was cut by 2 bases, the J end by 4 bases, with 7 bases between. Germline assignment: CDR1 SGHRS and CDR2 YFSETQ. This CDR3 spans 13 amino acids. The CDR3: CASSLGRNQPQHF. The CDR3 bases are TGCGCCAGCAGCTTAGGGCGGAATCAGCCCCAGCATTTT.

The table lists this clone with a count of one. V usage is TRBV27 and J usage is TRBJ2-1; 8 nucleotides match TRBD2. The CDR3 runs to 18 residues. Germline trimming cut 1 base from V and 7 bases from J; bases unmatched to any gene: 15. CDR1 is MNHEY, CDR2 SMNVEV, per germline (reference sequence). CDR3 sequence reads: CASSLLAGFSSKGNEQFF. The CDR3 nucleotides are TGTGCCAGCAGTTTATTAGCGGGATTCTCCAGCAAGGGAAATGAGCAGTTCTTC.

The rearrangement uses TRBV5-6 and TRBJ1-1; no clear D. CDR3 length equals 13 residues. The germline V and J ends were trimmed by 0 bases and 6 bases, with 9 bases remaining between them. Per germline, CDR1 SGHDT and CDR2 YYEEEE. The CDR3 region has the DNA TGTGCCAGCAGCTTGGGACGAATCCCTGAAGCTTTCTTT. This encodes CASSLGRIPEAFF.

The chain employs TRBV30 and TRBJ1-3; the match to TRBD1 covers 8 bases. Trimming at V came to 1 base and at J to 2 bases, leaving 13 bases not matched to a gene. This CDR3 is 18 amino acids long. The germline V gene encodes CDR1 GTSNPN and CDR2 SVGIG (reference sequence). CDR3 sequence: CAWSAFGQGTIPGNTIYF. In DNA form, the CDR3 reads TGTGCCTGGAGTGCATTTGGACAGGGAACCATCCCTGGAAACACCATATATTTT.

The V call is TRBV15, the J call TRBJ2-5; D unclear. The CDR3 consists of 13 residues. V lost 0 bases, J lost 5 bases, and 7 bases lay in between. Germline lookup yields CDR1 LNHNV and CDR2 YYDKDF (reference sequence). CDR3 nucleotides: TGTGCCACCAGCAGAGATCCGGCGGAGACCCAGTACTTC. Translating it yields CATSRDPAETQYF.

The CDR3 is CASGLEGQGFNEQYF. CDR3 DNA: TGTGCTAGTGGTTTGGAAGGACAGGGATTCAACGAGCAGTACTTC. The chain combines TRBV12-5 with TRBJ2-7; 8 bases match TRBD1. J lost 5 bases, V lost 1 base, and 7 bases had no gene match. The CDR3 loop spans 15 amino acids. Germline V gene data show CDR1 as LGHNT and CDR2 as FRNRAP.

This clone was observed a few times. The rearrangement uses TRBV29-1 and TRBJ2-7, with TRBD1 matching over 8 bases. Germline loops: CDR1 SQVTM, CDR2 ANQGSEA. The CDR3 length is 17 residues. Trimming took 4 bases from V and 4 from J; bases not matched to a gene: 18. The CDR3 spells CSVAAPTRDRFSYEQYF. Written as DNA, the CDR3 is TGCAGCGTTGCTGCCCCGACGCGGGACAGGTTTTCGTACGAGCAGTACTTC.

The chain recombines TRBV6-1 with TRBJ2-1; D remains ambiguous. Germline-derived CDR1 and CDR2 are MNHNS and SASEGT. The CDR3 has 10 residues. Between the trimmed V and J ends, which lost 7 bases and 4 bases, there was a span of 2 bases. DNA of the CDR3: TGTGCCAGCAAGTACAATGAGCAGTTCTTC. As protein: CASKYNEQFF.

This rearrangement joins TRBV16 to TRBJ1-2, with 9 bases that match TRBD1. The germline V gene has CDR1 KGHSY and CDR2 FQNENV. V lost 2 bases, J lost 8 bases, and 9 bases stayed unmatched. The CDR3 has 15 residues. The CDR3 sequence is CASSQPGTGSEGYTF. The CDR3 region has the DNA TGTGCCAGCAGCCAACCCGGGACAGGGTCTGAGGGCTACACCTTC.

V gene TRBV6-6 combines with J gene TRBJ1-2; 11 bases are a match to TRBD1. Germline V CDR1 and CDR2: MNHNY, SVGAGI (reference sequence). The CDR3 length is 15 residues. Trimming cost V 7 bases and J 5 bases; bases outside gene matches: 9. In DNA, the CDR3 is TGTGCCAGCAATCCTGGGGACAGGGGGGGGTATGGCTACACCTTC. Translation gives CASNPGDRGGYGYTF.

The gene calls are TRBV28 and TRBJ2-7, with 11 bases aligning to TRBD2. The germline gives CDR1 MDHEN, CDR2 SYDVKM. The V and J ends lost 6 bases and 3 bases, in that order; junction bases with no gene match: 7. The CDR3 contains 15 residues. The CDR3, as DNA: TGTGCCAGCAGGCCCCTTGGACTAGCGGGCTACGAGCAGTACTTC. Protein: CASRPLGLAGYEQYF. The full variable domain, in which reference TRBV28 and TRBJ2-7 provide the parts outside the CDR3, is DVKVTQSSRYLVKRTGEKVFLECVQDMDHENMFWYRQDPGLGLRLIYFSYDVKMKEKGDIPEGYSVSREKKERFSLILESASTNQTSMYLCASRPLGLAGYEQYFGPGTRLTVT.

CDR3 in amino acids: CASSSRSGRVYNEQFF. CDR3 nucleotide sequence: TGTGCCAGCAGTTCTCGTAGCGGGAGGGTCTACAATGAGCAGTTCTTC. This chain connects TRBV11-3 to TRBJ2-1; TRBD2 matches at 11 bases. Trimming removed 6 bases from V and 3 bases from J; junction bases left unmatched: 7. Germline loops: CDR1 SGHNT, CDR2 YENEEA. The CDR3 is made up of 16 amino acids.

J is TRBJ2-3 and V is TRBV28; unclear D gene. The CDR3 runs 16 residues. The germline V gene encodes CDR1 MDHEN and CDR2 SYDVKM. V shed 6 bases and J shed 1 base, with 17 bases lying between them. CDR3 amino acids: CASSTEPLARTDTQYF. The DNA for the CDR3 is TGTGCCAGCAGCACAGAACCCTTAGCTCGCACAGATACGCAGTATTTT. Together with reference TRBV28 and TRBJ2-3, the CDR3 gives the full variable domain: DVKVTQSSRYLVKRTGEKVFLECVQDMDHENMFWYRQDPGLGLRLIYFSYDVKMKEKGDIPEGYSVSREKKERFSLILESASTNQTSMYLCASSTEPLARTDTQYFGPGTRLTVL.